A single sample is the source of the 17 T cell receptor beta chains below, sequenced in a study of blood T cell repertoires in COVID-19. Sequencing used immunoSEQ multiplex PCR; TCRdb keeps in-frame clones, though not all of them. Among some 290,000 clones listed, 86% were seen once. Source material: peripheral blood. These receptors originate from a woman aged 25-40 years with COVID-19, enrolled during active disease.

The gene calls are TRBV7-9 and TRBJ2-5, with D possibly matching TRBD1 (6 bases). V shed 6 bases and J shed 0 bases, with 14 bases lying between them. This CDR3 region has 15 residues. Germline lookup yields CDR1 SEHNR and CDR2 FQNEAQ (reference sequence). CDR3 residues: CASRRHRDNQETQYF. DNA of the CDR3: TGTGCCAGCAGACGTCATCGGGACAACCAAGAGACCCAGTACTTC.

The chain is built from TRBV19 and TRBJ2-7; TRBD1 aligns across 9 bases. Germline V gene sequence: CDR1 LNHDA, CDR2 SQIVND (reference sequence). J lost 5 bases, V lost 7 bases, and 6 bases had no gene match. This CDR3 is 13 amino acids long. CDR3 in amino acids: CASNSGQGNEQYF. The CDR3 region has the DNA TGTGCCAGTAATTCGGGACAGGGAAACGAGCAGTACTTC.

DNA of the CDR3: TGTGCCAGCAGCCCGACAGGGAGGTACACTGAAGCTTTCTTT. It codes for CASSPTGRYTEAFF. The V and J genes are TRBV7-9 and TRBJ1-1; 7 positions agree with TRBD1. The CDR3 length is 14 residues. Germline values: CDR1 SEHNR, CDR2 FQNEAQ (reference sequence). Trimming took 5 bases from V and 3 from J; bases not matched to a gene: 6.

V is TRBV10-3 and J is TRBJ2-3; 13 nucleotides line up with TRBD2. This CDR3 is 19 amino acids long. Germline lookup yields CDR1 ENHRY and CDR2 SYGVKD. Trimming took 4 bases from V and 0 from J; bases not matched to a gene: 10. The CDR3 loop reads CAISGRWTSGGSSTDTQYF. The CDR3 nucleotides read TGTGCCATCAGTGGGAGATGGACTAGCGGGGGATCGAGCACAGATACGCAGTATTTT.

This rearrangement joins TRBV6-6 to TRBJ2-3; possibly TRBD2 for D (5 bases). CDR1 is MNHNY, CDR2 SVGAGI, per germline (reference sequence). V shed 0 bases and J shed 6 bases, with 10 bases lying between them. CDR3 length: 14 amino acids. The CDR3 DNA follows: TGTGCCAGCAGTTACTCAGTAAGGGAGGATACGCAGTATTTT. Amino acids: CASSYSVREDTQYF.

For the CDR3, the DNA is TGTGCAAGTCGCTTAGTCACAGGGGCTGGGGCCAACGTCCTGACTTTC. Amino acids: CASRLVTGAGANVLTF. The V and J genes are TRBV12-2 and TRBJ2-6; TRBD1 was called by the table and not checked on the DNA. TRBV12-2 is a pseudogene locus. The CDR3 spans 16 residues.

The CDR3 DNA follows: TGTGCCAGCAAACAGGAAGAGACCCAGTACTTC. Amino acids: CASKQEETQYF. The chain uses TRBV2 and TRBJ2-5; perhaps TRBD1 as D (5 bases). The CDR3 contains 11 residues. With 7 bases removed from V and 3 bases from J, the gap between germline ends came to 6 bases. CDR1 is SNHLY, CDR2 FYNNEI, per germline.

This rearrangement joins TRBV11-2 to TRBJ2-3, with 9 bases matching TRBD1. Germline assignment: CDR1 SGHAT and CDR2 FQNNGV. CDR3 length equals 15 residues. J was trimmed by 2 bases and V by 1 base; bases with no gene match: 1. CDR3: CASSLGTGDTDTQYF. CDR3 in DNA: TGTGCCAGCAGCTTAGGGACAGGGGACACAGATACGCAGTATTTT.

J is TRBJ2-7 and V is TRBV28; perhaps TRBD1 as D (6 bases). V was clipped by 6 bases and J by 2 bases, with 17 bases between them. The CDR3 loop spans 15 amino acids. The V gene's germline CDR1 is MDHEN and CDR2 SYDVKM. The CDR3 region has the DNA TGTGCCAGCAGCCCCCTCAGGGGCATAGCCTACGAGCAGTACTTC. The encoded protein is CASSPLRGIAYEQYF.

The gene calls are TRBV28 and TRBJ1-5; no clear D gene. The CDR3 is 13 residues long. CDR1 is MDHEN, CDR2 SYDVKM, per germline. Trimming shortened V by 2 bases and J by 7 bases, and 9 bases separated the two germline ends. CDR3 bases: TGTGCCAGCAGTTTAATGGCTGAACAGCCCCAGCATTTT. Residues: CASSLMAEQPQHF.

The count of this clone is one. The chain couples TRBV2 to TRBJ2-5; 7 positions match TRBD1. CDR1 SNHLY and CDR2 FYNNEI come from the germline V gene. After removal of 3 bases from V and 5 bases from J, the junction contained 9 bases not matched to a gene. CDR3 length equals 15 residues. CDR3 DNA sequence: TGTGCCAGCAGTGACTGGGGACAGTCCCTGGAGACCCAGTACTTC. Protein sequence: CASSDWGQSLETQYF. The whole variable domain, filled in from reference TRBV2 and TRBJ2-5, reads EPEVTQTPSHQVTQMGQEVILRCVPISNHLYFYWYRQILGQKVEFLVSFYNNEISEKSEIFDDQFSVERPDGSNFTLKIRSTKLEDSAMYFCASSDWGQSLETQYFGPGTRLLVL.

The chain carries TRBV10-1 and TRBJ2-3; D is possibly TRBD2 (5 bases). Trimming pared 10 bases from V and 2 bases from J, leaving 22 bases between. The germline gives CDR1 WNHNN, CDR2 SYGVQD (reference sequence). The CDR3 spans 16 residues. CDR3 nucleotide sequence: TGCGCCACCTCTCCCACCGCCGGGATTTTCACAGATACGCAGTATTTT. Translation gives CATSPTAGIFTDTQYF.

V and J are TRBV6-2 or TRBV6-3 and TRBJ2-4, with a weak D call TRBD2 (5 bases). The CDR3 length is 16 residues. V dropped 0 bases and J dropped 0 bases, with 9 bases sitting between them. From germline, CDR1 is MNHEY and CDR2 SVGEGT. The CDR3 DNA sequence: TGTGCCAGCAGTTACTCCGGAGGTCTAGCCAAAAACATTCAGTACTTC. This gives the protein CASSYSGGLAKNIQYF.

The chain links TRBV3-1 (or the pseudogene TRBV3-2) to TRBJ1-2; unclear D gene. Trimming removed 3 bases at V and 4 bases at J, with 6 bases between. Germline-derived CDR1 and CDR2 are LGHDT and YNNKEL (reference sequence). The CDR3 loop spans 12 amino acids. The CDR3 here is CASSHLSYGYTF. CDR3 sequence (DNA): TGTGCCAGCAGCCATTTATCCTATGGCTACACCTTC.

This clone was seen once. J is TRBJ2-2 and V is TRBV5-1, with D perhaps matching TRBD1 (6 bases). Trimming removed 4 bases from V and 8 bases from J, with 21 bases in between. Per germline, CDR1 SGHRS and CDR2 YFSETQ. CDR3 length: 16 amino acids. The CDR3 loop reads CASSPSRGRGRGELFF. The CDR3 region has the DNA TGCGCCAGCAGCCCTTCTCGGGGCAGGGGCCGAGGGGAGCTGTTTTTT.

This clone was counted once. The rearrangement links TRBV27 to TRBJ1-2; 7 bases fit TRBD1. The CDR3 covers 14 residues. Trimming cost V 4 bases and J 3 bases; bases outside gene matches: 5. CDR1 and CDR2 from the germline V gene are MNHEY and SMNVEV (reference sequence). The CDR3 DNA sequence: TGTGCCAGCAGTTCACAGGGGTTAGACTATGGCTACACCTTC. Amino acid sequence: CASSSQGLDYGYTF.

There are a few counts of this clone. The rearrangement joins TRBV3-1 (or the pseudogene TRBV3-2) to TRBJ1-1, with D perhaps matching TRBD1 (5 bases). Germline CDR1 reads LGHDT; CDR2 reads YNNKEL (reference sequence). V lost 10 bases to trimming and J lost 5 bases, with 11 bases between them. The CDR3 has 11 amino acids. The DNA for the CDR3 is TGTGCCATCGCCCGGGGGACTGAAGCTTTCTTT. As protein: CAIARGTEAFF.